This entry is about one T cell receptor beta chain. No antigen is known for it. The data belong to a study of PD-L1 blockade in urothelial cancer. Study information: When patients started atezolizumab in about 2014, it was given at 1,200 mg intravenously every 3 weeks.

The time point was: pretreatment peripheral blood. Sequenced by immunoSEQ multiplex PCR; TCRdb stores in-frame clones only, minus some. The sample lists tens of thousands of clones, roughly 80% seen once, with 5% to 7% in the top ten. The study, taken as a whole, reports: Greater 3-week expansion of tumor-associated blood clones was recorded for durable-benefit patients.

Losses at the gene ends were 0 bases for V and 3 bases for J; bases not matched to a gene: 3. The germline CDR1 and CDR2 sequences are SGHRS and YFSETQ. The CDR3 is made up of 15 amino acids. The sample was PBMCs, taken around atezolizumab (anti-PD-L1) treatment. The genes are TRBV5-1 and TRBJ2-1, with 7 positions matching TRBD2. This sequence was found in a man between 65 and 85 years old with urothelial cancer. The CDR3 region is CASSLVGDYYNEQFF. The CDR3 DNA is TGCGCCAGCAGCTTGGTCGGGGACTACTACAATGAGCAGTTCTTC.